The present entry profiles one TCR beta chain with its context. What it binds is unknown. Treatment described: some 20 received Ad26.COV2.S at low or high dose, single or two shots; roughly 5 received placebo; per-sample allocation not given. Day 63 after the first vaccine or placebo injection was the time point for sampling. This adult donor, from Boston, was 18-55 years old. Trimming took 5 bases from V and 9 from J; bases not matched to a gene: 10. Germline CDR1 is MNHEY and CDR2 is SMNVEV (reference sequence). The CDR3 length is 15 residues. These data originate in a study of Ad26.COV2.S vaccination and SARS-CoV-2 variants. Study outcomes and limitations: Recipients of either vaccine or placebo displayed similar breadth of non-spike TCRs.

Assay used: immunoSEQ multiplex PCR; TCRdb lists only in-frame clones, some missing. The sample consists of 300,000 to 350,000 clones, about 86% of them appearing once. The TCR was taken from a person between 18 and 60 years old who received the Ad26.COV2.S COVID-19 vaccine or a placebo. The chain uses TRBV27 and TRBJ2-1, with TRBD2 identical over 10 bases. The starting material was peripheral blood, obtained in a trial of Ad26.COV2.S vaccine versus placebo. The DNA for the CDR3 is TGTGCCAGCAGTCCCCAGCGGGGGGGCCTGGGTGAGCAGTTCTTC. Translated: CASSPQRGGLGEQFF.